This entry describes one T cell receptor beta chain. The antigen is not known. The sample comes from a study of CD8+ T cells in alopecia areata. Study-wide background: Tofacitinib continued for 6 to 18 months and was then withheld for 6 months.

RNA was extracted and reverse transcribed into cDNA as the sequencing template. The table came from immunoSEQ multiplex PCR; TCRdb's copy has only in-frame clones and leaves some out. The sample shows about 150,000 clones, around half of them seen only once. It was from alopecia areata patients that lesional scalp punch biopsies and peripheral blood were collected. Study findings and constraints: Higher clonality was seen in lesional scalp than in normal scalp, especially in alopecia totalis/universalis. Patients displayed less clarity in TCR sharing than mice, a finding possibly related to HLA.

V was pared by 0 bases and J by 4 bases, with 6 bases between. The CDR3 sequence is 14 residues long. Looked up from germline, CDR1 is SGHAT and CDR2 is FQNNGV. This specimen was CD8+ T cells sorted from blood, taken at week 0. This clonotype was obtained from a human donor with alopecia areata. The V and J genes are TRBV11-2 and TRBJ2-2; a possible D gene is TRBD1 (5 bases). The CDR3 DNA is TGTGCCAGCAGCTTAGATGGGGCCACCGGGGAGCTGTTTTTT. Translating it yields CASSLDGATGELFF.